This TCR beta chain was sequenced for a study of cytomegalovirus exposure and HLA in healthy donors. General study findings and limits: Sequencing artifact likely explains a cluster of highly shared sequence variants. Trimming of TCR beta V- and J-genes showed a link, identified in a later analysis, to a missense DCLRE1C variant.

PCR used 60 Vbeta primers and 13 Jbeta primers. Measured with immunoSEQ multiplex PCR; TCRdb has only the in-frame clones, and not every one. The sample contains about 120,000 clones, 73% of which appear only once. The V end was cut by 5 bases, the J end by 1 base, with 6 bases between. The CDR3 extends over 13 amino acids. Germline V lookup: CDR1 SEHNR, CDR2 FQNEAQ (reference sequence). Note on this clone: Its antigen is unidentified.

Donors in the study were healthy people who gave bone marrow. The chain carries TRBV7-9 and TRBJ1-5; D might be TRBD1 (6 bases). Source material: PBMCs. The receptor was derived from a middle-aged woman in good health and CMV-seronegative. CDR3 in DNA: TGTGCCAGCAGCGGACAGAGCAATCAGCCCCAGCATTTT. It yields the protein CASSGQSNQPQHF.